The clone carrying this TCR beta chain was seen many times. This sample is part of a study of early T cells in non-severe SARS-CoV-2 infection. Study background: Chains were unpaired, as sequencing was done on bulk RNA from unsorted whole blood.

Individual cDNA molecules were tagged with unique molecular identifiers, the study reported. One entry per CDR3 protein results from TCRdb running MiXCR on the 5' RACE reads. Of about 70,000 distinct CDR3 sequences listed, over 8% were seen once; the top ten hold less than 20%. The CDR3 has 22 amino acids. From germline, CDR1 is SGHAT and CDR2 FQNNGV. V shed 4 bases and J 3 bases; nucleotides not matched to a gene: 28. The chain employs TRBV11-2 and TRBJ1-2; 8 bases are shared with TRBD1. Material: whole blood, obtained at baseline. The sequence came from an adult who was a healthcare worker with PCR-confirmed SARS-CoV-2 infection or an uninfected control (not recorded which). CDR3 sequence (DNA): TGTGCCAGCAGCTCCCGCCGGGACAACTCTGTGGGGACAGGATGGGGGCACTATGGCTACACCTTC. Protein product: CASSSRRDNSVGTGWGHYGYTF.